This T cell receptor (beta chain) comes out of a study of vaccination and CD4 T cells after COVID-19 (dated by TCRdb to about 2022). A note on the overall study: Convalescent patients had a positive SARS-CoV-2 result on nasal swab PCR, and of these patients, under ten had mild disease and one had severe disease. The convalescent cohort included six males and four females, with two Hispanic individuals, seven Caucasians, two Asians and one multiracial person. Each participant got two doses of either the Pfizer-BioNTech BNT162b2 vaccine (n=8) or the Moderna mRNA-1273 vaccine (n=2). Post-COVID blood samples from convalescent patients were collected a median of approximately 100 days after diagnosis, with a range of roughly 35 to 180 days. The time from the second vaccine dose to post-vaccine blood sampling had a median of around 72 days and ranged from about 14 to 241 days. The cultures were stimulated with overlapping spike peptide pools from SARS-CoV-2 and from the common cold coronaviruses HCoV-NL63, HCoV-OC43 and HCoV-229E. Control cultures received a CEFX viral epitope pool as the positive control, an HIV-1 Nef peptide pool as the negative control, or no peptide. In ten to eleven COVID-19 convalescent patients and several infection-naive healthy vaccine recipients, researchers compared the spike-specific CD4+ TCR repertoire from before mRNA vaccination with the repertoire from after. Beyond this particular receptor, the publication reports: An increase in the median number of SARS-CoV-2-reactive clonotypes from 21 after infection to some 38 after vaccination was observed, but the change was not found to be significant. The study included relatively few convalescent patients and did not analyze early timepoints after natural infection. Of the vaccine-specific clones found in convalescent patients, nearly all (304 of 307) were mono-reactive for SARS-CoV-2 spike instead of being cross-reactive with common cold coronaviruses. Among convalescent patients, a median roughly 84% of the SARS-CoV-2-reactive clones seen after vaccination appeared only after vaccination, which suggests priming specific to the vaccine.

This clonotype was counted a single time. Its antigen is still unknown. No clone much larger than this one lies a single base away; base qualities are absent. One read alone is weak evidence. Reading the label with the study, this specimen's treatment or condition is: 10-day PBMC culture with coronavirus spike peptide pools or control peptides (ViraFEST assay). The ViraFEST assay, used in the study, expanded antigen-specific T cells with peptide pools and then identified the expanded clonotypes through TCR sequencing. The convalescent patients' positive SARS-CoV-2 PCR tests were from March to December 2020, which was before the Alpha, Beta and Delta variants emerged in the United States. PBMCs were cultured at under 2.5 million per well in IMDM supplemented with approximately 4.7% human AB serum and about 10 IU/ml IL-2, with about 10 ug/ml peptide pools added. On days 3 and 7, half of the culture medium was replaced with fresh IL-2-containing medium. CD4+ T cells were isolated after roughly eleven days of culture through negative selection using the EasySep CD4+ T cell isolation kit. PBMCs were separated from whole blood using Ficoll-Paque Plus gradient centrifugation and then either used fresh or cryopreserved at -140C. Culture conditions were generally each tested in triplicate wells.

V sheds 1 base and J sheds 0 bases, leaving 13 bases between their ends. The cysteine opens and the phenylalanine closes a CDR3 of 17 amino acids. The only DNA kept is the CDR3, 51 bases in frame from the first base. For CDR1 and CDR2, the germline V gene (reference sequence) lists DFQATT and SNEGSKA. The library was generated by PCR. DNA from cultured CD4+ T cells was subjected to TCR sequencing with the Oncomine TCR Beta short-read assay at the Johns Hopkins FTIC core. The QIAamp micro DNA kit was used to extract genomic DNA from the cultured CD4+ T cells. The Oncomine TCR Beta libraries from cultured CD4+ T cells were pooled using unique dual indexes and then sequenced on an Illumina iSeq 100. As for the authors' bioinformatics: Non-productive sequences were removed, and CDR3s that did not start with C, did not end with F or W, or were shorter than 7 amino acids were discarded. Antigen-specific clonotypes were identified with the MANAFEST web application by comparing peptide-stimulated wells with reference and other culture wells. An FDR below 0.05, an odds ratio above 5, and a productive frequency above 0.1% in at least two of three replicate wells were required for clones to be considered positive. Cross-reactive clonotypes were defined as significantly expanded in both SARS-CoV-2 spike wells and at least one common cold coronavirus spike condition. Levenshtein distances (stringdist) and unrooted phylogenetic trees (ape) in R version 3.6.1 were used to assess CDR3 homology. The public reads were reprocessed in TCRdb via fastp at Q25 and MiXCR, keeping in-frame beta chains. Identical CDR3 proteins give one entry, which carries the most common genes and DNA. TCRdb, not the original authors, processed these V and J calls. The sample records about 12,000 distinct CDR3 sequences, around two fifths of which are singletons. The ten largest clones capture 15% to 20% of the sample.

This receptor was identified in a human donor with COVID-19. Sequences were obtained from cultured CD4+ T cells from blood. The sequence is built from TRBV20-1 and TRBJ2-6, with TRBD1 tentatively as D gene (5 bases match). The DNA sequence is TGCAGTGCTAGAGTGGCAAGGGGCCTCTCTGGGGCCAACGTCCTGACTTTC. This is translated as CSARVARGLSGANVLTF.